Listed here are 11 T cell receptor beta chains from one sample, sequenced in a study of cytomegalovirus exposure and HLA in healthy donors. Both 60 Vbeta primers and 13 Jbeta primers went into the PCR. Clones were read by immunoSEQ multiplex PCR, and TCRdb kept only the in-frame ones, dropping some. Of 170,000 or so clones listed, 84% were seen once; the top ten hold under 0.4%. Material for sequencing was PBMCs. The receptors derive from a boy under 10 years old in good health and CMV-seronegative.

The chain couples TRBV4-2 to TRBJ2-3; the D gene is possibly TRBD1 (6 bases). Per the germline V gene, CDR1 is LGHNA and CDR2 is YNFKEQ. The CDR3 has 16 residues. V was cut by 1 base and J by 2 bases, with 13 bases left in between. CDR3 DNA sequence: TGTGCCAGCAGCCAAGTAACAGGGACCCCCACAGATACGCAGTATTTT. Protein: CASSQVTGTPTDTQYF.

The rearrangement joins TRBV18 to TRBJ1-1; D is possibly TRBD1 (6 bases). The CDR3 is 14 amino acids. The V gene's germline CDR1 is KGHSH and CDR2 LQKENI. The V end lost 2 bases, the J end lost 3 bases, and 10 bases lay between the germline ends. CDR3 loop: CASSPETGDTEAFF. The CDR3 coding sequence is TGTGCCAGCTCACCAGAGACAGGAGACACTGAAGCTTTCTTT.

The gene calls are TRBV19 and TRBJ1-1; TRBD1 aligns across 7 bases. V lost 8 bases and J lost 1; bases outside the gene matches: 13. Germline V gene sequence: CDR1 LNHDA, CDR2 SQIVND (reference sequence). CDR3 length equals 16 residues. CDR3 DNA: TGTGCCAGTTCTCTCCGGGACAGCCCAAAGAACACTGAAGCTTTCTTT. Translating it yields CASSLRDSPKNTEAFF.

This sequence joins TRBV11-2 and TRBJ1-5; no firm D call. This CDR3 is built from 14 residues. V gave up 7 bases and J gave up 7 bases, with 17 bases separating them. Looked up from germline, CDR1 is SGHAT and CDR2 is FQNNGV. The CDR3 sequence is CASTINLGRQPQHF. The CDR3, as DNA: TGTGCCAGCACCATTAACCTGGGGAGACAGCCCCAGCATTTT.

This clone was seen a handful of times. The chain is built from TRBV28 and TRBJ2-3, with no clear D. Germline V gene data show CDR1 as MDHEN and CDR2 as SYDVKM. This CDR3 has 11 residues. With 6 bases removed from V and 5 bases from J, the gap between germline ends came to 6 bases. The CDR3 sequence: CASSRLDTQYF. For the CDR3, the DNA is TGTGCCAGCAGCCGTCTAGATACGCAGTATTTT.

DNA of the CDR3: TGTGCCAGCAGCTTAGCGACCGGGACAGCAGGTGAAAAACTGTTTTTT. This translates into CASSLATGTAGEKLFF. The chain combines TRBV7-9 with TRBJ1-4; 7 bases fit TRBD1. Germline CDR1 reads SEHNR; CDR2 reads FQNEAQ (reference sequence). This CDR3 is 16 amino acids long. With V trimmed by 0 bases and J by 7 bases, 8 bases remained unmatched.

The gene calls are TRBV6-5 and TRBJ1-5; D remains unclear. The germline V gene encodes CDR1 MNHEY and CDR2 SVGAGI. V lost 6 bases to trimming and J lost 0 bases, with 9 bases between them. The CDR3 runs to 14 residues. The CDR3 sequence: CASSTVGSNQPQHF. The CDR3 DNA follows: TGTGCCAGCAGCACAGTGGGTAGCAATCAGCCCCAGCATTTT.

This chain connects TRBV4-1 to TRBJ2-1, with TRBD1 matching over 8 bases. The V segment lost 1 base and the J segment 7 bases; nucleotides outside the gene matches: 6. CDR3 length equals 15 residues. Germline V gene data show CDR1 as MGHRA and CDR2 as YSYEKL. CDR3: CASSQVQGARNEQFF. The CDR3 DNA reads TGCGCCAGCAGCCAAGTCCAGGGGGCGAGAAATGAGCAGTTCTTC.

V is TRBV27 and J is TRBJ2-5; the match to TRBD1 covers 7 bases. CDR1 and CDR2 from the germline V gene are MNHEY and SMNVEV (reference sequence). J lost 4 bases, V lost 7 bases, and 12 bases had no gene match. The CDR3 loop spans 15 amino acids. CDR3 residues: CASTYRTGSRETQYF. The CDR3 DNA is TGTGCCAGCACTTACAGGACAGGTTCGAGAGAGACCCAGTACTTC.

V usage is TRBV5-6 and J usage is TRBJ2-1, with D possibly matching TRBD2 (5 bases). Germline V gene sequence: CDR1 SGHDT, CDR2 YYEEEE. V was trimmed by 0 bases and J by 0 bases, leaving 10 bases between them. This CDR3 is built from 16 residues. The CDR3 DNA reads TGTGCCAGCAGCTTGGTGGACTCATTCTCCTACAATGAGCAGTTCTTC. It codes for CASSLVDSFSYNEQFF.

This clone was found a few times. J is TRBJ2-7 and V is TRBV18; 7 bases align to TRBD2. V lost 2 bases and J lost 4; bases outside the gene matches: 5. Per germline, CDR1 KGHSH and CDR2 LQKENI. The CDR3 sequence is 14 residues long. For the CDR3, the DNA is TGTGCCAGCTCACCAGCGGGAGAGGGGTACGAGCAGTACTTC. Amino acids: CASSPAGEGYEQYF.